These 13 T cell receptor beta chains were sequenced from one sample in a study of vaccination effects on CD4 cells after COVID-19. Antigen specificity for these receptors is unknown. ViraFEST assay sequencing came after antigen-specific CD4+ T cells were expanded with viral peptide pools. Culture lasted about ten days before CD4+ T cell isolation. Participants completed two doses of the BNT162b2 or mRNA-1273 vaccine. The protocol was immunoSEQ multiplex PCR, while the TCRdb copy is restricted to in-frame clones and leaves out a portion. The sample holds fewer than 15,000 clones, roughly 75% seen once. This sample comprised CD4+ T cells from PBMCs cultured with HCoV-NL63 spike peptides, obtained after COVID-19 vaccination. These receptors were obtained from a human donor who received a COVID-19 vaccine.

The chain couples TRBV5-1 to TRBJ1-2; 7 nucleotides match TRBD1. Germline V gene data show CDR1 as SGHRS and CDR2 as YFSETQ. The junction had 5 bases not matched to a gene; V was cut back by 0 bases and J by 6 bases. The CDR3 has 14 amino acids. The CDR3 DNA follows: TGCGCCAGCAGCTTGGGGCAGGGGGTTGATGGCTACACCTTC. It encodes CASSLGQGVDGYTF.

The chain recombines TRBV4-2 with TRBJ2-1; 7 bases are shared with TRBD2. The CDR3 length is 17 residues. Germline-derived CDR1 and CDR2 are LGHNA and YNFKEQ. J lost 1 base, V lost 0 bases, and 6 bases had no gene match. CDR3: CASSQDLSGGSYNEQFF. In nucleotides, the CDR3 is TGTGCCAGCAGCCAAGATCTGTCGGGGGGTTCCTACAATGAGCAGTTCTTC.

The chain is built from TRBV6-1 and TRBJ2-7, with TRBD1 identical over 7 bases. Unmatched junction bases numbered 6, after V lost 3 bases and J lost 4 bases. The CDR3 contains 14 residues. Germline V gene lookup returns CDR1 MNHNS and CDR2 SASEGT. The CDR3 here is CASSDLGGAYEQYF. The DNA for the CDR3 is TGTGCCAGCAGTGATTTAGGGGGCGCGTACGAGCAGTACTTC.

This chain uses TRBV28 with TRBJ1-5; D not certain. The germline gives CDR1 MDHEN, CDR2 SYDVKM. V dropped 6 bases and J dropped 1 base, with 16 bases sitting between them. This CDR3 is built from 16 residues. The CDR3 nucleotides are TGTGCCAGCAGCGCCCCCCGGGGTTTGAGCAATCAGCCCCAGCATTTT. Amino acid sequence: CASSAPRGLSNQPQHF.

The CDR3, as DNA: TGTGCCAGCAGTTACTCTGGGAATGAGCAGTTCTTC. Protein: CASSYSGNEQFF. The gene calls are TRBV6-5 and TRBJ2-1; no clear D gene. V was pared by 0 bases and J by 7 bases, with 4 bases between. The CDR3 extends over 12 amino acids. Germline V gene sequence: CDR1 MNHEY, CDR2 SVGAGI.

The chain uses TRBV9 and TRBJ2-2; D remains unclear. In germline, CDR1 is SGDLS, CDR2 YYNGEE. Deletions cut 2 bases from V and 5 bases from J, with 4 bases between. The CDR3 has 12 amino acids. CDR3 amino acids: CASSVRTGELFF. CDR3 bases: TGTGCCAGCAGCGTGCGGACCGGGGAGCTGTTTTTT.

Only one count was recorded for this clone. The CDR3 nucleotides are TGCGCCAGCGGATTCGGGACGGTCCACAATGAGCAGTTCTTC. It is translated as CASGFGTVHNEQFF. The chain is built from TRBV5-1 and TRBJ2-1; perhaps D is TRBD1 or TRBD2 (5 bases each). CDR1 and CDR2 from the germline V gene are SGHRS and YFSETQ. V lost 7 bases and J lost 5, with 16 bases in between. The CDR3 sequence is 14 residues long.

V is TRBV19 and J is TRBJ2-2; 9 bases agree with TRBD1. Germline CDR1 reads LNHDA; CDR2 reads SQIVND (reference sequence). CDR3 length equals 16 residues. Trimming removed 7 bases from V and 7 bases from J; junction bases left unmatched: 13. The CDR3 DNA reads as TGTGCCAGTAAACCTACCGGGACAGGGTATGGCGGGGAGCTGTTTTTT. It specifies CASKPTGTGYGGELFF.

This clone was picked up one time. This rearrangement joins TRBV27 to TRBJ2-6; 12 bases are shared with TRBD1. J gave up 4 bases and V 4 bases, and 5 bases lay outside the gene matches. This CDR3 region has 17 residues. Germline V gene sequence: CDR1 MNHEY, CDR2 SMNVEV (reference sequence). The CDR3 is CASSSGTGGTGANVLTF. CDR3 DNA: TGTGCCAGCAGTTCCGGGACAGGGGGCACCGGGGCCAACGTCCTGACTTTC.

The rearrangement joins TRBV4-1 to TRBJ1-5; 11 nucleotides line up with TRBD1. Germline values: CDR1 MGHRA, CDR2 YSYEKL. This CDR3 has 16 residues. J was trimmed by 7 bases and V by 5 bases; bases with no gene match: 10. In DNA form, the CDR3 reads TGCGCCAGCAGCTGGAACGGACAGGGGGCGAGGCAGCCCCAGCATTTT. This encodes CASSWNGQGARQPQHF.

Note on this clone: One junction end disagrees with the germline gene, perhaps due to a read error. The chain recombines TRBV12-3 or TRBV12-4 with TRBJ2-7; D call uncertain. CDR3 length equals 11 residues. This CDR3 is CASSLSYAQYF. In DNA form, the CDR3 reads TGTGCCAGCAGTTTGTCTTACGCGCAGTACTTC.

V is TRBV6-1 and J is TRBJ2-3, with D possibly TRBD2 on 6 matching bases. The CDR3 consists of 17 residues. V lost 4 bases and J lost 0, with 17 bases in between. Germline CDR1 reads MNHNS; CDR2 reads SASEGT. CDR3 residues: CASSATSWGASTDTQYF. Here the CDR3 DNA reads TGTGCCAGCAGTGCGACTAGTTGGGGAGCTAGCACAGATACGCAGTATTTT.

This chain links TRBV6-5 with TRBJ1-2; D is possibly TRBD1 (6 bases). Germline loops: CDR1 MNHEY, CDR2 SVGAGI. V lost 8 bases, J lost 1 base, and 17 bases lay in between. The CDR3 extends over 15 amino acids. The CDR3: CASARTSRGNYGYTF. The CDR3 bases are TGTGCCAGCGCTCGAACAAGCAGGGGTAACTATGGCTACACCTTC.